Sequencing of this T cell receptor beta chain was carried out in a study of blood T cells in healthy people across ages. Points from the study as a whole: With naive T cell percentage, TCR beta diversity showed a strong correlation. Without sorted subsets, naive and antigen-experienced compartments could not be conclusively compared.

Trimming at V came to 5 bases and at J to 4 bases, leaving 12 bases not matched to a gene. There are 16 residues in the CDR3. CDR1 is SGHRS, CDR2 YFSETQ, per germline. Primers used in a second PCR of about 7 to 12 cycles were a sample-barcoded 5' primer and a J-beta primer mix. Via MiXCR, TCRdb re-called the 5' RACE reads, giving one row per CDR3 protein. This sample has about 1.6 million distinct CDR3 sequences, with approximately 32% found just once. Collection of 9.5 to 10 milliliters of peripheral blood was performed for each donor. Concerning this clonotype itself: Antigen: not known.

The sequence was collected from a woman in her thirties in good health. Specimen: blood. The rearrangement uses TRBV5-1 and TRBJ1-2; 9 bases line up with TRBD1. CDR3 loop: CASRPAGTGKLYGYTF. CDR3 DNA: TGCGCCAGCAGACCGGCCGGGACAGGGAAACTCTATGGCTACACCTTC.